What follows describes a single T cell receptor (beta chain). Its matching antigen is unknown. This record comes from a study of blood T cells in healthy people across ages. Study-wide points: Fewer expanded clones and more diversity marked long-lived versus aged donors.

With a J-beta primer mix and a sample-barcoded 5' primer, a second PCR ran about 7 to 11 cycles. Every single cDNA molecule received a tag from a template-switch adaptor with 12 random nucleotides. From the 5' RACE reads, TCRdb called clonotypes with MiXCR, one entry per CDR3 protein. Counted here are around 1,700,000 distinct CDR3 sequences, under 30% occurring once; the ten biggest clones make up 7.7%. This CDR3 has 15 amino acids. V lost 0 bases and J lost 6; bases outside the gene matches: 3. The germline gives CDR1 SGHRS, CDR2 YFSETQ. The genes are TRBV5-1 and TRBJ1-4, with 9 bases that match TRBD1. The TCR sequence derives from a young woman in good health. Sequences were obtained from blood. The CDR3 reads CASSLEGQGYEKLFF. In nucleotides, the CDR3 is TGCGCCAGCAGCTTGGAGGGACAGGGTTATGAAAAACTGTTTTTT.